This T cell receptor beta chain was recorded in a study of blood T cell repertoires in COVID-19. Sequencing was performed with immunoSEQ multiplex PCR; in TCRdb, only in-frame clones are kept and a portion is missing. The sample comprises about 300,000 clones, just under 90% of which are singletons, and roughly 5.9% rests with the top ten. The V and J ends lost 4 bases and 3 bases, in that order; junction bases with no gene match: 15. The germline V gene encodes CDR1 LNHDA and CDR2 SQIVND (reference sequence). The CDR3 has 19 amino acids. The Seattle patients joined while their infection was active and were tracked longitudinally afterward.

The source material was peripheral blood. The gene calls are TRBV19 and TRBJ2-3; 11 nucleotides line up with TRBD1. The TCR sequence derives from a woman in her 50s with COVID-19, enrolled during active disease. CDR3 region: CASSKGRTGGLLVTDTQYF. CDR3 nucleotide sequence: TGTGCCAGTAGTAAGGGGAGGACAGGGGGCCTTTTAGTTACAGATACGCAGTATTTT.